This T cell receptor (beta chain) comes out of a study of lymphopenia after photon versus proton radiotherapy (dated by TCRdb to about 2019). Describing the broader study: The study compared the immunological effects of photon versus proton radiation therapy in patients with gastrointestinal tumors who developed high-grade lymphopenia. The goal of the study was to describe how the two radiation modalities differ in their effects on the immune system. A cohort of some 20 patients with gastrointestinal tumors who received either photon or proton therapy and subsequently developed lymphopenia was included. Results and caveats for the whole study, not just this receptor: After the lymphocyte count nadir, photon-treated repertoires showed oligoclonal expansion, especially of CD8+ Temra cells, which drove the drop in diversity. Across the cohort, a larger post-nadir drop in TCR diversity was inversely correlated with overall survival time among patients who died. The survival association was assessed only in patients who died, and the authors presented better survival with proton therapy as a possibility rather than a demonstrated result. During treatment, patients who received proton therapy stayed relatively stable, whereas patients who received photon therapy lost naive T cells and TCR diversity and gained effector/memory populations.

To prepare the library, the immunoSEQ multiplex PCR assay was applied. T cell repertoires were profiled with deep sequencing of rearranged TCR beta loci together with multiparametric flow cytometry. TCRdb mirrors the immuneACCESS table, restricted to in-frame sequences. Some clones are absent from its copies; in checked studies, under half trace to an unresolved V gene, and the reason for the others is unknown. The sample contains some 17,000 clones, roughly 84% of them found a single time. The ten largest clones take up about 20% of the sample. Only one count was recorded for this clone. The antigen this receptor binds is unknown. No base-level quality is on record; no much larger clone is a single base apart. The CDR3 runs 18 residues from the cysteine to the phenylalanine. Only CDR3 DNA remains: 54 bases, in frame from the first base. The V and J ends are trimmed by 1 base and 4 bases, leaving 19 bases between them. Sequences SGHVS (CDR1) and FQNEAQ (CDR2) are obtained from the germline V gene.

The sequence came from an older man with pancreatic cancer. In this chain, TRBV7-8 is recombined with TRBJ2-2; the D gene is perhaps TRBD2, from 5 matching bases. Material: peripheral blood, obtained from a patient treated with proton-based radiotherapy. The bases read TGTGCCAGCAGCTTAGTGAGTTATACGGCTAGCAGCACCGGGGAGCTGTTTTTT. It translates as CASSLVSYTASSTGELFF.